This is a list of T cell receptor beta chains from one sample in a study of control samples from healthy donors and cancer patients. Clones were read by immunoSEQ multiplex PCR, and TCRdb kept only the in-frame ones, dropping some. The data show over 120,000 clones, roughly 94% seen once. Sequencing was carried out using PBMCs. These receptors were taken from a man aged 55 to 70 with colorectal cancer. Both conserved end residues are part of each CDR3. The order of the fields is J gene, V gene, D gene, clone size, CDR3 DNA, CDR3 protein. The D gene is left open where the match is weak. Clone size appears in some rows only: once, few, many, or a class for an expanded clone.

TRBJ1-2 | TRBV19 | NA | NA | TGTGCCACCGCCTCTGCCGGCCCGGGGTATGGCTACACCTTC | CATASAGPGYGYTF
TRBJ2-2 | TRBV5-4 | TRBD1 | NA | TGTGCCAGCAGCTCACAGGGGAGTGGCACCGGGGAGCTGTTTTTT | CASSSQGSGTGELFF
TRBJ1-3 | TRBV9 | NA | once | TGTGCCAGCAGGGGGTTTGGAAACACCATATATTTT | CASRGFGNTIYF
TRBJ1-5 | TRBV6-6 | TRBD1 | NA | TGTGCCAGCAGGTCAGACAGGGGGCGGGATCAGCCCCAGCATTTT | CASRSDRGRDQPQHF
TRBJ2-3 | TRBV21-1 | NA | NA | TGTGCCAGCAGCAAACTACCGGGACTAGTACCAGATACGCAGTATTTT | CASSKLPGLVPDTQYF
TRBJ1-1 | TRBV7-9 | TRBD1 | NA | TGTGCCAGCAGTTGGGGACAGGGTGGGACTGAAGCTTTCTTT | CASSWGQGGTEAFF
TRBJ1-1 | TRBV5-1 | NA | NA | TGCGCCAGCAGCTCGGGGGCCATGAACACTGAAGCTTTCTTT | CASSSGAMNTEAFF
TRBJ2-7 | TRBV2 | NA | NA | TGTGCCAGCAGTGAAGGAGGAGAGGCCTTC | CASSEGGEAF
TRBJ1-3 | TRBV5-1 | NA | NA | TGCGCCAGCAGCTTGGGCAGCTCTGGAAACACCATATATTTT | CASSLGSSGNTIYF
TRBJ2-6 | TRBV27 | NA | NA | TGTGCCAGCAGTGACTCATGGGCTGGGGCCAACGTCCTGACTTTC | CASSDSWAGANVLTF
TRBJ2-7 | TRBV28 | TRBD1 | NA | TGTGCCAGCAGTTTAGCTCCGGGACAGGGCTACGAGCAGTACTTC | CASSLAPGQGYEQYF
TRBJ2-5 | TRBV5-6 | NA | NA | TGTGCCAGCAGCTTACTTTCTCTGGGCCCTCTTGGGGAGACCCAGTACTTC | CASSLLSLGPLGETQYF
TRBJ2-4 | TRBV5-4 | TRBD1 | NA | TGTGCCAGCAGCGGGGACAGCAAAAACATTCAGTACTTC | CASSGDSKNIQYF
TRBJ1-2 | TRBV19 | NA | NA | TGTGCCAGTAACACCGGGACGGATGGCTACACCTTC | CASNTGTDGYTF
TRBJ1-1 | TRBV20-1 | NA | NA | TGCAGTGCCACCTTGGGGACTGAAGCTTTCTTT | CSATLGTEAFF
TRBJ2-5 | TRBV11-2 | NA | NA | TGTGCCAGCAGCCTAGGGACAACTCAAGAGACCCAGTACTTC | CASSLGTTQETQYF
TRBJ2-7 | TRBV10-3 | NA | NA | TGTGCCATCAGTTCCGGGACTGTTTCCTACGAGCAGTACTTC | CAISSGTVSYEQYF
TRBJ2-3 | TRBV7-2 | TRBD2 | NA | TGTGCCAGCAGTCAGACTAGCGGGGGTGTGCGGGATACGCAGTATTTT | CASSQTSGGVRDTQYF
TRBJ1-5 | TRBV19 | NA | NA | TGTGCCAGTAGTGGAGGGATCGGGCAGCCCCAGCATTTT | CASSGGIGQPQHF
TRBJ2-5 | TRBV5-1 | TRBD1 | NA | TGCGCCAGCAGCCCATTGGTGGACAGGGGGCAAGAGACCCAGTACTTC | CASSPLVDRGQETQYF
TRBJ1-3 | TRBV19 | NA | NA | TGTGCCAGTATTGCGGGTTTCTCTGGAAACACCATATATTTT | CASIAGFSGNTIYF
TRBJ1-5 | TRBV6-5 | NA | NA | TGTGCCAGCAGTTTAATCCGGGACGGCAATCAGCCCCAGCATTTT | CASSLIRDGNQPQHF
TRBJ2-7 | TRBV21-1 | NA | NA | TGTGCCAGCAGCAAAGCCCTCAGGATCACCTACGAGCAGTACTTC | CASSKALRITYEQYF
TRBJ1-4 | TRBV30 | TRBD1 | once | TGTGCCTGGAGTTCGACAGGGAGGGGGGAAAAACTGTTTTTT | CAWSSTGRGEKLFF
TRBJ1-6 | TRBV12-3/TRBV12-4 | NA | few | TGTGCCAGCAGTGCCAGTAATTCACCCCTCCACTTT | CASSASNSPLHF
TRBJ1-2 | TRBV5-4 | TRBD1 | NA | TGTGCCAGCAGCGGAGGGACAGGGGGAACGGAAAGGGGCTACACCTTC | CASSGGTGGTERGYTF
TRBJ1-6 | TRBV7-2 | TRBD1 | NA | TGTGCCAGCAGCCAGGGACAGGGGAGGTTGAATTCACCCCTCCACTTT | CASSQGQGRLNSPLHF
TRBJ2-5 | TRBV11-2 | NA | NA | TGTGCCAGCAGCTTAGCAGGGAAGACCCAGTACTTC | CASSLAGKTQYF
TRBJ1-2 | TRBV4-3 | NA | NA | TGCGCCAGCAGCCAAGATTGGTCAGGGAACTATGGCTACACCTTC | CASSQDWSGNYGYTF
TRBJ2-7 | TRBV11-2 | NA | NA | TGTGCCAGCAGCTTAGGCCAGGGGACCTACGAGCAGTACTTC | CASSLGQGTYEQYF
TRBJ2-3 | TRBV29-1 | NA | NA | TGCAGCGTTCCCATGCAATCAGATACGCAGTATTTT | CSVPMQSDTQYF
TRBJ2-3 | TRBV5-1 | NA | NA | TGCGCCAGCAGCTTTCCCTCGGCGGGCAGCACAGATACGCAGTATTTT | CASSFPSAGSTDTQYF
TRBJ1-1 | TRBV11-2 | TRBD1 | NA | TGTGCCAGCAGCTTAGGGGACAGGGGCCCTGAAGCTTTCTTT | CASSLGDRGPEAFF
TRBJ2-7 | TRBV20-1 | TRBD2 | NA | TGCAGTGCTAGTGGGGAGGGCCGGAGCTCCTACGAGCAGTACTTC | CSASGEGRSSYEQYF
TRBJ1-1 | TRBV30 | NA | NA | TGTGCCTGGAGTCGGGTGAACACTGAAGCTTTCTTT | CAWSRVNTEAFF
TRBJ2-2 | TRBV6-2/TRBV6-3 | NA | NA | TGTGCCAGCAGCTCCGACAGGTTCGGGGGCACCGGGGAGCTGTTTTTT | CASSSDRFGGTGELFF
TRBJ1-2 | TRBV5-6 | NA | NA | TGTGCCAGCAGCTTGATTTCAGGGTTCAACTATGGCTACACCTTC | CASSLISGFNYGYTF
TRBJ2-5 | TRBV5-1 | TRBD1 | NA | TGCGCCAGCAGCTTGACCGGGACAGTCCAAGAGACCCAGTACTTC | CASSLTGTVQETQYF
TRBJ2-7 | TRBV7-8 | NA | NA | TGTGCCAGCAGCTTAACGTCGGGGGCCAAATACGAGCAGTACTTC | CASSLTSGAKYEQYF
TRBJ2-1 | TRBV18 | TRBD2 | once | TGTGCCAGCTCACCACCGGCTAGCGGGGGCTACAATGAGCAGTTCTTC | CASSPPASGGYNEQFF
TRBJ1-5 | TRBV5-1 | NA | NA | TGCGCCAGCAGCTTGGGGGGAATTAGCAATCAGCCCCAGCATTTT | CASSLGGISNQPQHF
TRBJ2-3 | TRBV9 | TRBD2 | NA | TGTGCCAGCAGCGCCTCACTAGCGGGCACAGATACGCAGTATTTT | CASSASLAGTDTQYF
TRBJ1-2 | TRBV5-4 | TRBD1 | NA | TGTGCCAGCAGCTCAGGGACAGAACCTCTCGGCTACACCTTC | CASSSGTEPLGYTF
TRBJ2-4 | TRBV7-2 | TRBD1 | NA | TGTGCCAGCAGCCCCGCACAGGGGATGGGGAACATTCAGTACTTC | CASSPAQGMGNIQYF
TRBJ2-3 | TRBV7-9 | NA | NA | TGTGCCAGCAGCTTCTCCTATTCTAGCACAGATACGCAGTATTTT | CASSFSYSSTDTQYF
TRBJ2-7 | TRBV11-2 | NA | NA | TGTGCCAGCAGAGGTGCGGTACTCCACGAGCAGTACTTC | CASRGAVLHEQYF
TRBJ1-2 | TRBV18 | NA | NA | TGTGCCAGCTCCCCCGGAGCGGTCGAGCGGTATGGCTACACCTTC | CASSPGAVERYGYTF
TRBJ2-7 | TRBV6-5 | NA | NA | TGTGCCAGCAGTTACTCGGGAGGCCCCTACGAGCAGTACTTC | CASSYSGGPYEQYF
TRBJ2-6 | TRBV30 | NA | NA | TGTGCCTGGAGGAGGGGGAGAACAAGAGCGGGGGCCAACGTCCTGACTTTC | CAWRRGRTRAGANVLTF
TRBJ1-2 | TRBV4-1 | TRBD1 | NA | TGCGCCAGCAGCCAATCGCCCCAGGGGGCTTTTGGCTACACCTTC | CASSQSPQGAFGYTF